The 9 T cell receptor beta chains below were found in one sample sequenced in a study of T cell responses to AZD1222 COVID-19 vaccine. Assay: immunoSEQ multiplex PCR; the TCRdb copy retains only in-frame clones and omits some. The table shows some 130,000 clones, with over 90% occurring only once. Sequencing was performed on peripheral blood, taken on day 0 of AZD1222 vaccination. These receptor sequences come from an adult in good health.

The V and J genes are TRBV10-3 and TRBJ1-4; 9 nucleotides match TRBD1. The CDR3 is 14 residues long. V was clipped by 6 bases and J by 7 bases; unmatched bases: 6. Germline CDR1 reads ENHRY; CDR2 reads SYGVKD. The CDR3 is CAISPTGGGEKLFF. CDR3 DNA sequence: TGTGCCATCAGCCCGACAGGGGGTGGTGAAAAACTGTTTTTT.

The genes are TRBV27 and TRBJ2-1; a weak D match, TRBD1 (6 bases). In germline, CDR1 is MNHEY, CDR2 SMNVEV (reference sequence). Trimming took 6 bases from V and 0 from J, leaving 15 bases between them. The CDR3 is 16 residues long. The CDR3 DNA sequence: TGTGCCAGCAGACCCCTGGGGGCCCTCTCCTACAATGAGCAGTTCTTC. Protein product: CASRPLGALSYNEQFF.

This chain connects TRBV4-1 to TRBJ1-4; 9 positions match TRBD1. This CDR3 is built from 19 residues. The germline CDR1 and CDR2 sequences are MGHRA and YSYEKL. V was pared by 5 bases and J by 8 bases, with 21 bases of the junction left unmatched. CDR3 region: CASSYRRSIRTGVSEKLFF. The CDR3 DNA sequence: TGCGCCAGCAGCTACAGGCGATCGATTAGGACAGGGGTGAGCGAAAAACTGTTTTTT.

CDR3 bases: TGTGCCAGCAGTAAAACGTTGCGTACGGAAAAACTGTTTTTT. Its translation: CASSKTLRTEKLFF. The rearrangement joins TRBV6-5 to TRBJ1-4; D uncertain. V lost 5 bases, J lost 8 bases, and 15 bases lay in between. The germline V gene encodes CDR1 MNHEY and CDR2 SVGAGI. This CDR3 region has 14 residues.

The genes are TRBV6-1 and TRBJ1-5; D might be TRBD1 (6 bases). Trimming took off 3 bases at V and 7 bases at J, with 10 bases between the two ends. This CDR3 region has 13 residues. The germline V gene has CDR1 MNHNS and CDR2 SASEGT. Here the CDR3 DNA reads TGTGCCAGCAGTGAGTCAGGGGAACAGCCCCAGCATTTT. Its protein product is CASSESGEQPQHF.

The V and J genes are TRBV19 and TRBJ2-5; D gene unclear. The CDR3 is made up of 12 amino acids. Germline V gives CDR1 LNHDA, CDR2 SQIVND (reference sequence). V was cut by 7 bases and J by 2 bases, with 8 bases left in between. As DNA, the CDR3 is TGTGCCAGTAACGACCAACAAGAGACCCAGTACTTC. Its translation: CASNDQQETQYF. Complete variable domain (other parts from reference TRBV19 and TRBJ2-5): DGGITQSPKYLFRKEGQNVTLSCEQNLNHDAMYWYRQDPGQGLRLIYYSQIVNDFQKGDIAEGYSVSREKKESFPLTVTSAQKNPTAFYLCASNDQQETQYFGPGTRLLVL.

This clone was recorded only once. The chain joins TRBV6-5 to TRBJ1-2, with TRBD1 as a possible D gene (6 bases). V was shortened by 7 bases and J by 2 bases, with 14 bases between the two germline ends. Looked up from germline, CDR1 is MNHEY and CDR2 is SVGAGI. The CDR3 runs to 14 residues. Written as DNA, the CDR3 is TGTGCCAGCATTAGAAGGGGGGCCAACTATGGCTACACCTTC. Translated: CASIRRGANYGYTF.

The CDR3 spells CACSEGADTQYF. For the CDR3, the DNA is TGTGCCTGTTCGGAGGGCGCGGATACGCAGTATTTT. The chain is built from TRBV12-3 or TRBV12-4 and TRBJ2-3, with a possible D match to TRBD2 (6 bases). This CDR3 comprises 12 residues. Trimming left V 11 bases short and J 6 bases short, with 15 bases between.

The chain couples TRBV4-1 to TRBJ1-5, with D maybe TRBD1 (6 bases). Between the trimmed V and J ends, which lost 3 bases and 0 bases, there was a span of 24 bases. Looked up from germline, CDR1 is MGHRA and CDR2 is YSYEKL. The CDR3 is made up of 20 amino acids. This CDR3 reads CASSQSAPLGGAFSNQPQHF. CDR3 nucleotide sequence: TGCGCCAGCAGCCAGTCAGCCCCTTTGGGGGGCGCTTTTAGCAATCAGCCCCAGCATTTT.